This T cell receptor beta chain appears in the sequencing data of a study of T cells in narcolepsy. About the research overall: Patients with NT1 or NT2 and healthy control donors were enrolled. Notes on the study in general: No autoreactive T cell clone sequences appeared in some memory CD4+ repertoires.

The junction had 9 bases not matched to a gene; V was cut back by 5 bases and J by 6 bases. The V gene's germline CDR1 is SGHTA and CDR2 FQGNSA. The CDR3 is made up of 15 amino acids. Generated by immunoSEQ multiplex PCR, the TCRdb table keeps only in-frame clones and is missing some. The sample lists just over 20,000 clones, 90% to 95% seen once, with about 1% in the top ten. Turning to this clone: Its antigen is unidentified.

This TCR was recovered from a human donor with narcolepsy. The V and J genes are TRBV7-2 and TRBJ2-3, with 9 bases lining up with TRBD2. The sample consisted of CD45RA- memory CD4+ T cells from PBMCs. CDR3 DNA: TGTGCCAGCAGCCAACCTAGCGGGACCGGGGATACGCAGTATTTT. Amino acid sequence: CASSQPSGTGDTQYF. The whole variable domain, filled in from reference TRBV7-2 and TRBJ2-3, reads GAGVSQSPSNKVTEKGKDVELRCDPISGHTALYWYRQSLGQGLEFLIYFQGNSAPDKSGLPSDRFSAERTGGSVSTLTIQRTQQEDSAVYLCASSQPSGTGDTQYFGPGTRLTVL.